This entry features one TCR beta chain sequence. Its antigen is currently unknown. The data were obtained in a study of T cell responses to AZD1222 COVID-19 vaccine. Study-wide results and caveats: Within unmutated variant regions lay the reported targets of nearly half of spike-specific TCRs. Among vaccine-associated CD4 TCRs, coverage spanned spike, with dominance at 160-218 and 743-854. Repertoires were sampled only after the peak T cell response.

TCRdb keeps only in-frame clones here, not all; method: immunoSEQ multiplex PCR. Of roughly 180,000 clones in the sample, roughly nine tenths are singletons; the top ten hold around 3.5%. The CDR3 is 14 residues long. With V trimmed by 7 bases and J by 5 bases, 10 bases remained unmatched. In germline, CDR1 is MNHEY, CDR2 SVGAGI. V gene TRBV6-5 combines with J gene TRBJ2-7, with 8 bases identical to TRBD1. The sequence came from an adult who received the AZD1222 COVID-19 vaccine. The material was peripheral blood, obtained 28 days after the second AZD1222 dose. CDR3 loop: CASKVWTGNNEQYF. Here the CDR3 DNA reads TGTGCCAGCAAGGTATGGACAGGGAACAACGAGCAGTACTTC.